This TCR beta chain was sequenced in a study of graft-versus-host responses after intestinal transplantation. Study-level background: Transplants given to recipients were multivisceral, liver-intestinal, or isolated intestinal. Every recipient underwent anti-thymocyte globulin induction, then tacrolimus and steroids for two to four years.

The CDR3 is 12 amino acids. CDR1 and CDR2 from the germline V gene are SSHAT and FNYEAQ (reference sequence). Comment on this clone: Its antigen remains unidentified. Sequence at one end of the junction differs from germline and may be a read error.

TCRdb keeps only in-frame clones here, not all; method: immunoSEQ multiplex PCR. The sample yields roughly 110,000 clones, about nine tenths seen once. The gene calls are TRBV7-7 and TRBJ2-5; no definite D call. The sequencing used unstimulated CD4+ T cells sorted from spleen or lymph node cells, collected before transplant. The TCR was taken from a human donor who was the organ donor for an intestinal transplant. For the CDR3, the DNA is TGTGCTAGCAGCTTAGGTGATGAGACCCAGTACTTC. Its protein is CASSLGDETQYF.